This T cell receptor beta chain derives from a study of blood T cell repertoires in COVID-19. Overall study context: Recovered participants had two consecutive negative NP/OP PCR tests, healthcare professional clearance, or symptom resolution. Researchers got acute and convalescent COVID-19 samples from the United States, Italy and Spain.

Germline CDR1 MDHEN, CDR2 SYDVKM. The CDR3 is made up of 16 amino acids. V was pared by 7 bases and J by 4 bases, with 22 bases between. Clinical history as reported by participants underpinned cohort assignment. Original methodology: Estimated nucleated cell counts came from reference gene primer amplification. Clones were sequenced by immunoSEQ multiplex PCR, and TCRdb holds only the in-frame ones, with some missing. The V and J calls and clone size are taken from that table; D and trimming were inferred from the DNA. The sample carries over 110,000 clones, approximately 87% recorded once. Input material: PBMCs or T cells enriched from blood (not recorded which). The genes are TRBV28 and TRBJ1-2, with D unresolved. The receptor was isolated from a man aged 45-60 years in a cohort exposed to, infected with or recovered from COVID-19 (not recorded which). The CDR3: CASTNTNLAGTYGYTF. CDR3 DNA: TGTGCCAGCACCAATACCAATTTGGCTGGCACCTATGGCTACACCTTC.